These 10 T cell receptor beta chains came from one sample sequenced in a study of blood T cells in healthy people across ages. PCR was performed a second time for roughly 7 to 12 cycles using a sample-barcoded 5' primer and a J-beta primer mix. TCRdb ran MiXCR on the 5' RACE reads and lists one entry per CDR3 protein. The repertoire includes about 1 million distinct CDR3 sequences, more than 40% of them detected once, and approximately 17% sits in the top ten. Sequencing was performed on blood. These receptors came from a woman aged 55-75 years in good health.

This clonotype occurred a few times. The CDR3 DNA is TGCAGCACCCTCCGGGACAGGGTTAACGAGCAGTACTTC. It codes for CSTLRDRVNEQYF. The rearrangement links TRBV29-1 to TRBJ2-4; 9 nucleotides line up with TRBD1. The DNA end favors TRBJ2-7, so the J call may be wrong. CDR1 is SQVTM and CDR2 is ANQGSEA in the germline V gene. The CDR3 totals 13 residues.

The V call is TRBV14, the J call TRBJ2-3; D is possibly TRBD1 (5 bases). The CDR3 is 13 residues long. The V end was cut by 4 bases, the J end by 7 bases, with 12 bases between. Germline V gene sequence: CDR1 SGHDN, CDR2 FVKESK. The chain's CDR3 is CASSPVRGNTQYF. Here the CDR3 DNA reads TGTGCCAGCAGCCCAGTTAGGGGAAATACGCAGTATTTT.

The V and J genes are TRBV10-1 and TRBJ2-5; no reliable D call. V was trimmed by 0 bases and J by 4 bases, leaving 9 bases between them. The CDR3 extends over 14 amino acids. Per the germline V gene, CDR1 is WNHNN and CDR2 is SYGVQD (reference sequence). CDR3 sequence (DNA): TGCGCCAGCAGTGAGTCTCGTGGAAGAGAGACCCAGTACTTC. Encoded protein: CASSESRGRETQYF.

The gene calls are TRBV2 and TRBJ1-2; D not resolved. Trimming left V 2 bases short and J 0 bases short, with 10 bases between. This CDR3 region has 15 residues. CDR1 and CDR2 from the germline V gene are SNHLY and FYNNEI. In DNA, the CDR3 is TGTGCCAGCAGTGAATTGGCCAGGTCTAACTATGGCTACACCTTC. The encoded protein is CASSELARSNYGYTF.

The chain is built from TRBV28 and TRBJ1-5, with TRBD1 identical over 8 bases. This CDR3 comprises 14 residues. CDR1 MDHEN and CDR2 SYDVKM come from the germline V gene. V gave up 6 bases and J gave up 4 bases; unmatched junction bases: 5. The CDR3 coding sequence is TGTGCCAGCAGCATCCGGACAGGGAATCAGCCCCAGCATTTT. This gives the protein CASSIRTGNQPQHF. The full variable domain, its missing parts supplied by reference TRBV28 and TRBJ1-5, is DVKVTQSSRYLVKRTGEKVFLECVQDMDHENMFWYRQDPGLGLRLIYFSYDVKMKEKGDIPEGYSVSREKKERFSLILESASTNQTSMYLCASSIRTGNQPQHFGDGTRLSIL.

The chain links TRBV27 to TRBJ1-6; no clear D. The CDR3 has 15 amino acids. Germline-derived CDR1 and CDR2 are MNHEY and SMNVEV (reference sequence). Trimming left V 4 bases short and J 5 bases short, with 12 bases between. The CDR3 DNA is TGTGCCAGCAGTTGGGGTCGGGAGAATAATTCACCCCTCCACTTT. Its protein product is CASSWGRENNSPLHF.

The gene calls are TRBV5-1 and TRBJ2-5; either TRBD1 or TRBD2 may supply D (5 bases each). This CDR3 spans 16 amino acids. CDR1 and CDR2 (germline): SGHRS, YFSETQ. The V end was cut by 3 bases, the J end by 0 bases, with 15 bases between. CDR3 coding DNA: TGCGCCAGCAGCTGGGGCCCCGGGACCCACCAAGAGACCCAGTACTTC. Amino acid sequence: CASSWGPGTHQETQYF.

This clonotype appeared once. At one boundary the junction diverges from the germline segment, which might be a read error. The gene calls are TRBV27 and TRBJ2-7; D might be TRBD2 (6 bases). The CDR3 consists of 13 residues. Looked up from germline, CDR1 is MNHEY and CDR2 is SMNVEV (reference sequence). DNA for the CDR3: TGTCCCAGCAGTAACGGGAGATCCTACGAGCAGTACTTC. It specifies CPSSNGRSYEQYF.

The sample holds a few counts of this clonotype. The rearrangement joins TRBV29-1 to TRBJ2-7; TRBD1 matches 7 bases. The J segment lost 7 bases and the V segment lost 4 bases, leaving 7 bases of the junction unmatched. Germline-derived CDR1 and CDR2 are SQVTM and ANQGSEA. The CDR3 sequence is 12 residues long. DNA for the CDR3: TGCAGCGTTGCAGGGGGATTCAATGAGCAGTACTTC. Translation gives CSVAGGFNEQYF.

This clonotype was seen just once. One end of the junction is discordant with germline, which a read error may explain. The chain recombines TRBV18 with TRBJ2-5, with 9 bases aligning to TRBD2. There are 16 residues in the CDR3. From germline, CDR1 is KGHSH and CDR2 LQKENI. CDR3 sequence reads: CASSPRRGRAKETRYF. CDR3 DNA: TGTGCCAGCTCACCACGGCGCGGGAGGGCCAAAGAGACCCGGTACTTC.